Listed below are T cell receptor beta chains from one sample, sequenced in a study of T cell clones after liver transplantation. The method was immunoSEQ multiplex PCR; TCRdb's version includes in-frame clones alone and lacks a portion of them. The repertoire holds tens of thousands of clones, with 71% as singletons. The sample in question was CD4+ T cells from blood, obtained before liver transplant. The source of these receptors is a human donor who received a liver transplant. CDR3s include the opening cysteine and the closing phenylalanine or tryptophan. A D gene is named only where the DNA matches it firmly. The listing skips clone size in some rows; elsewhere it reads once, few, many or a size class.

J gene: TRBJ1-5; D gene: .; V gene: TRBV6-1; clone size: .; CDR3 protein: CASSNRGNQPQHF; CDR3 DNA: TGTGCCAGCAGTAACAGGGGCAATCAGCCCCAGCATTTT
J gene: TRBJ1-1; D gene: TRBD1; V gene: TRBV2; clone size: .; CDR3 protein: CASSYLPGQGRAFF; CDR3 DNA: TGTGCCAGCAGTTATCTTCCGGGACAGGGACGAGCTTTCTTT
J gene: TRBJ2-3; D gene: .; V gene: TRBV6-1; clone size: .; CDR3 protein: CASYSPDTQYF; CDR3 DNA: TGTGCCAGCTATAGTCCAGATACGCAGTATTTT
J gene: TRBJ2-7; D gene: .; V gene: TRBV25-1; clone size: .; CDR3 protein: CASSKGTNYEQYF; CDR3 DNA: TGTGCCAGCAGTAAAGGGACAAACTACGAGCAGTACTTC
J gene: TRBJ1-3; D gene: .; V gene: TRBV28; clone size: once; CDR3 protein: CASSGGSSGNTIYF; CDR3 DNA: TGTGCCAGCAGTGGTGGGAGCTCTGGAAACACCATATATTTT
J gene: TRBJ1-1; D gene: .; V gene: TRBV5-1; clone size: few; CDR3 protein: CASSLGVQGEAFF; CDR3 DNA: TGCGCCAGCAGCTTGGGGGTTCAGGGGGAAGCTTTCTTT
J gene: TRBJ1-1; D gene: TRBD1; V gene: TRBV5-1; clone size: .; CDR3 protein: CASSRQGDLNTEAFF; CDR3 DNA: TGCGCCAGCAGCCGACAGGGCGACTTGAACACTGAAGCTTTCTTT
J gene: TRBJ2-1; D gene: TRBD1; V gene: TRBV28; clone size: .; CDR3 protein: CASSPNRGMRDNEQFF; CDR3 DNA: TGTGCCAGCAGTCCGAACAGGGGAATGAGGGACAATGAGCAGTTCTTC
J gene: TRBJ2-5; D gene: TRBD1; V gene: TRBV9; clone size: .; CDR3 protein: CASSVGGQAGETQYF; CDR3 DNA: TGTGCCAGCAGCGTAGGGGGACAGGCTGGAGAGACCCAGTACTTC
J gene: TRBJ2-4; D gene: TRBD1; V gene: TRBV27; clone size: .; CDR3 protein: CASSPRPRGAKNIQYF; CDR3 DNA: TGTGCCAGCAGTCCCCGTCCCAGGGGGGCCAAAAACATTCAGTACTTC
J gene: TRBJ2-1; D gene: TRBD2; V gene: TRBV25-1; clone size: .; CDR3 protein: CASLGLAGSGEQFF; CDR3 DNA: TGTGCCAGCTTAGGACTAGCGGGGTCGGGGGAGCAGTTCTTC
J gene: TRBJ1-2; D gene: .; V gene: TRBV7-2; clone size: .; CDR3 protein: CASSLVVGRRDGYTF; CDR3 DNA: TGTGCCAGCAGCTTAGTCGTTGGTCGGAGGGATGGCTACACCTTC
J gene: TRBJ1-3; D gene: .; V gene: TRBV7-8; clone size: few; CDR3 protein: CASSPRTASGNTIYF; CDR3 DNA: TGTGCCAGCAGCCCCCGGACAGCCTCTGGAAACACCATATATTTT
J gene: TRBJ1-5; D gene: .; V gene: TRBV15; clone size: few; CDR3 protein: CATSREAAGHSNQPQHF; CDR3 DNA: TGTGCCACCAGCAGAGAAGCGGCAGGCCATAGCAATCAGCCCCAGCATTTT
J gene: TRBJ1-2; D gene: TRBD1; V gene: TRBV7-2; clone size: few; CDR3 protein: CASSQDTGGWYGYTF; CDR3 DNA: TGTGCCAGCAGCCAAGACACAGGGGGCTGGTATGGCTACACCTTC
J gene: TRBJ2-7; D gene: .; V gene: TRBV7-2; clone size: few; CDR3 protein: CASSLAAGAYEQYF; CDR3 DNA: TGTGCCAGCAGCTTAGCGGCAGGGGCCTACGAGCAGTACTTC
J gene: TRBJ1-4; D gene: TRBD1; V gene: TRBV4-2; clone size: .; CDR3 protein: CASSHGQGNEKLFF; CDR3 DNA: TGTGCCAGCAGCCATGGACAGGGAAATGAAAAACTGTTTTTT
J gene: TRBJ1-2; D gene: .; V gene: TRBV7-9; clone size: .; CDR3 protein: CASSLGAGGYTF; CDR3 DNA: TGTGCCAGCAGCTTAGGGGCGGGTGGCTACACCTTC
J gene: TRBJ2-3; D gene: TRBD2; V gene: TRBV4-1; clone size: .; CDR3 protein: CASSQRRTSGGATDTQYF; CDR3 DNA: TGCGCCAGCAGCCAAAGGCGGACTAGCGGGGGGGCCACAGATACGCAGTATTTT
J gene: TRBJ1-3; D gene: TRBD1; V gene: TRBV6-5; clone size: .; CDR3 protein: CATRTGEPTGNTIYF; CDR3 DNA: TGTGCCACGAGGACAGGGGAGCCGACTGGAAACACCATATATTTT
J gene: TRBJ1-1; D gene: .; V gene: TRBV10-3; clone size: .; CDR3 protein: CAINGENTEAFF; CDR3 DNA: TGTGCAATCAACGGGGAGAACACTGAAGCTTTCTTT
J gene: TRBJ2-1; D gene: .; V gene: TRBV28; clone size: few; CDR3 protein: CASNRPSSYNEQFF; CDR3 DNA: TGTGCCAGCAACCGCCCTAGCTCCTACAATGAGCAGTTCTTC
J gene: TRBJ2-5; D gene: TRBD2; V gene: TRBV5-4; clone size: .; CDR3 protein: CASSPGTTQETQYF; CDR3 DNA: TGTGCCAGCAGCCCTGGGACTACACAAGAGACCCAGTACTTC
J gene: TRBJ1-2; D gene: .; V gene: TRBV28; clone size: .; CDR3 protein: CASSSAFYGYTF; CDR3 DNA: TGTGCCAGCAGTTCCGCGTTCTATGGCTACACCTTC
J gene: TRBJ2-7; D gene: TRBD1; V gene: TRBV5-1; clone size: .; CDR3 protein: CASSLAVGGQGAGEQYF; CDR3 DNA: TGCGCCAGCAGCTTGGCAGTTGGAGGACAGGGGGCTGGGGAGCAGTACTTC
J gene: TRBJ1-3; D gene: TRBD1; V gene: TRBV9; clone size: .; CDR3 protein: CASSTGQARSTIYF; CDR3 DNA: TGTGCCAGCAGTACGGGACAGGCTCGGTCCACCATATATTTT
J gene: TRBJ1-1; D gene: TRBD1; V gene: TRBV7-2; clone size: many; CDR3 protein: CASSPQGQGNTEAFF; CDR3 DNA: TGTGCCAGCAGCCCTCAGGGACAGGGTAACACTGAAGCTTTCTTT
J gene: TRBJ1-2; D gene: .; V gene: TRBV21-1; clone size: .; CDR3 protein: CARGADYGYTF; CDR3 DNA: TGTGCCAGGGGGGCTGACTATGGCTACACCTTC
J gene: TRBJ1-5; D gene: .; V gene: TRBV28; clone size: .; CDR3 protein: CASQVESNQPQHF; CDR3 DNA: TGTGCCAGCCAAGTCGAGAGCAATCAGCCCCAGCATTTT
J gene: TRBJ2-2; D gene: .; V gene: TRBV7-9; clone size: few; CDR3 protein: CASSSRRGGTGELFF; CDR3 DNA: TGTGCCAGCAGCAGCCGCCGGGGAGGTACCGGGGAGCTGTTTTTT
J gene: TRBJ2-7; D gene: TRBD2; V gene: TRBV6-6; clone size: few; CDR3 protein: CASTPGLEVPKYF; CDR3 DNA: TGTGCCAGCACTCCGGGACTAGAGGTACCAAAGTACTTC
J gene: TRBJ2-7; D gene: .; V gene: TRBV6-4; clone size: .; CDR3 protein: CASSRELGSYEQYF; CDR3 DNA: TGTGCCAGCAGCCGGGAATTAGGATCCTACGAGCAGTACTTC
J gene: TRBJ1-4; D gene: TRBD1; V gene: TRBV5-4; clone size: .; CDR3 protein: CASSFKGARWEKLFF; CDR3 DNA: TGTGCCAGCAGCTTCAAGGGGGCTAGATGGGAAAAACTGTTTTTT
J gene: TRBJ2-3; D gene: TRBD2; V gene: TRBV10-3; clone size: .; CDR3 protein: CAISELAVRDTQYF; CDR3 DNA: TGTGCCATCAGTGAACTAGCGGTGAGGGATACGCAGTATTTT
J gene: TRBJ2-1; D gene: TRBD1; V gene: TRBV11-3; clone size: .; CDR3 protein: CASSPRQGKYNEQFF; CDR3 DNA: TGTGCCAGCAGCCCCCGACAGGGGAAGTACAATGAGCAGTTCTTC
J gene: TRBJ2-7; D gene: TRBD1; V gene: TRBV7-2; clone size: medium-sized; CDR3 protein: CASRRTGAYEQYF; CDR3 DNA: TGTGCCAGCAGACGTACAGGGGCCTACGAGCAGTACTTC
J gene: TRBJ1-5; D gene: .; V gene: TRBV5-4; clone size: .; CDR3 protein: CASSLGGFNQPQHF; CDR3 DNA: TGTGCCAGCAGCTTGGGAGGCTTCAATCAGCCCCAGCATTTT
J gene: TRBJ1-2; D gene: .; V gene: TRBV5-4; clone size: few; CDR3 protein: CASSSGFNYGYTF; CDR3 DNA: TGTGCCAGCAGCTCGGGGTTCAACTATGGCTACACCTTC
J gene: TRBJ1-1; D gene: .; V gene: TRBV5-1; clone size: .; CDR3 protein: CASSLDRGWTEAFF; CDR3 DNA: TGCGCCAGCAGCTTGGACAGAGGGTGGACTGAAGCTTTCTTT
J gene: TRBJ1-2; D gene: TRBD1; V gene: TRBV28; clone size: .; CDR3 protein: CASRPSDRASVHGYTF; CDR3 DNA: TGTGCCAGCAGGCCTTCGGACAGGGCCTCTGTTCATGGCTACACCTTC
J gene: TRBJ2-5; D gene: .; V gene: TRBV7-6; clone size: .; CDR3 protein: CASSLEWRGRETQYF; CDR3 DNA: TGTGCCAGCAGCTTAGAGTGGAGGGGTCGAGAGACCCAGTACTTC
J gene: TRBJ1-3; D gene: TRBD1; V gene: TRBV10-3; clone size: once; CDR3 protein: CAISDTGVDGTIYF; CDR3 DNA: TGTGCCATCAGCGACACAGGGGTGGATGGCACCATATATTTT
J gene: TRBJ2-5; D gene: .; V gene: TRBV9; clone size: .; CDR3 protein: CASSVSGERETQYF; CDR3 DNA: TGTGCCAGCAGCGTATCAGGGGAGAGAGAGACCCAGTACTTC
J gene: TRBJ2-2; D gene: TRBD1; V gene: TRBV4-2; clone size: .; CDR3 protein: CASSQDGTGRTGELFF; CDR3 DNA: TGTGCCAGCAGCCAAGATGGGACAGGGAGAACCGGGGAGCTGTTTTTT
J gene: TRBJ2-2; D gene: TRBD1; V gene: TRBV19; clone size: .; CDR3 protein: CASSIGDRGAGELFF; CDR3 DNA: TGTGCCAGTAGTATTGGGGACAGGGGGGCCGGGGAGCTGTTTTTT
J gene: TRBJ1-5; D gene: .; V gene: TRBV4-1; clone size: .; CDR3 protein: CASRGGQEWQPQHF; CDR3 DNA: TGCGCCAGCAGAGGAGGGCAGGAATGGCAGCCCCAGCATTTT
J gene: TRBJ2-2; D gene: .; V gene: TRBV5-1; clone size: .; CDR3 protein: CASSPDSAGELFF; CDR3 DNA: TGCGCCAGCAGCCCGGACAGTGCCGGGGAGCTGTTTTTT
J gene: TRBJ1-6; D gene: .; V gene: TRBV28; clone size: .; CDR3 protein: CASTQTGGSNSPLHF; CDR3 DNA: TGTGCCAGCACCCAGACCGGGGGTTCTAATTCACCCCTCCACTTT
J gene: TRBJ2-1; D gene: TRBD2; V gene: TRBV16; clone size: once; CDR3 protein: CASSPGLARNEQFF; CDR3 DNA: TGTGCCAGCAGCCCAGGACTAGCGAGGAATGAGCAGTTCTTC
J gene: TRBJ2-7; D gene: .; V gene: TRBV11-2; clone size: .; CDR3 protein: CASSLQGLVRQYF; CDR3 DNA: TGTGCCAGCAGCTTACAGGGTTTGGTTAGGCAGTACTTC
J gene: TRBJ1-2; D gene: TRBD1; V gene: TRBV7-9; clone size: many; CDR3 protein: CASSPHNRQGSYGYTF; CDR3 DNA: TGTGCCAGCAGCCCTCACAACCGACAGGGATCCTATGGCTACACCTTC
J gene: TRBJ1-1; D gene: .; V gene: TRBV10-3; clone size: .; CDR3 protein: CAVGREGNTEAFF; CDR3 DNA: TGTGCCGTAGGACGGGAAGGGAACACTGAAGCTTTCTTT
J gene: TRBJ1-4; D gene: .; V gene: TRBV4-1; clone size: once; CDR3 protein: CASSHRDISGNLNEKLFF; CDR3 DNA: TGCGCCAGCAGCCACCGGGATATTTCGGGCAACTTAAATGAAAAACTGTTTTTT
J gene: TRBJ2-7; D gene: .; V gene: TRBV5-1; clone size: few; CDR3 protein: CASSFPGSYEQYF; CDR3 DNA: TGCGCCAGCAGCTTTCCGGGATCCTACGAGCAGTACTTC
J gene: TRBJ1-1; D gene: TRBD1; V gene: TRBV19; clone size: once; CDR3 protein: CASSLYQGTANTEAFF; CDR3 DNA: TGTGCCAGTAGTCTCTACCAAGGGACAGCTAACACTGAAGCTTTCTTT
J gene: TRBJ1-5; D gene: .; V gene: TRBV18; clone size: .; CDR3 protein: CASSPGGSNQPQHF; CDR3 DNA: TGTGCCAGCTCACCCGGGGGTAGCAATCAGCCCCAGCATTTT
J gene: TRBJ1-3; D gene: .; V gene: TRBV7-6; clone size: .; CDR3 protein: CASSEWATAVSGNTIYF; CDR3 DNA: TGTGCCAGCAGCGAGTGGGCAACGGCAGTCTCTGGAAACACCATATATTTT
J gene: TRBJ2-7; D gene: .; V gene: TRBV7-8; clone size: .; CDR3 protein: CASSSTQGFEQYF; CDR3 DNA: TGTGCCAGCAGCTCAACGCAGGGATTCGAGCAGTACTTC
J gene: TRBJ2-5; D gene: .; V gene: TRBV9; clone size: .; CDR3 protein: CASSPGTQETQYF; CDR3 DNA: TGTGCCAGCAGCCCAGGGACACAAGAGACCCAGTACTTC